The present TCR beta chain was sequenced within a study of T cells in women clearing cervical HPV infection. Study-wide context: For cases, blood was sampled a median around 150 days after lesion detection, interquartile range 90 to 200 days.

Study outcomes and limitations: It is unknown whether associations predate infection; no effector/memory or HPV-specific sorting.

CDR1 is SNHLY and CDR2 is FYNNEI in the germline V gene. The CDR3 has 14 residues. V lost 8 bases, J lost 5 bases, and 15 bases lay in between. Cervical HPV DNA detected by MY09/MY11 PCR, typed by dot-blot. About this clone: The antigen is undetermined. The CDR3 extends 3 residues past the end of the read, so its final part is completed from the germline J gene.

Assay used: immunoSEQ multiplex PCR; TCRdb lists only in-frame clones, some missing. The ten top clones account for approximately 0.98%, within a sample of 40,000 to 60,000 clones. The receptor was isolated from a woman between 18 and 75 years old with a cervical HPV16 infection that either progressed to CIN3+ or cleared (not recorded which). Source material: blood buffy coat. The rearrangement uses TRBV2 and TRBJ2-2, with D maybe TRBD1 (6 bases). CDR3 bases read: TGTGCCAGCGCCATACAGGGTGGAACCGGGGAG. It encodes CASAIQGGTGE. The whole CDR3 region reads CASAIQGGTGELFF. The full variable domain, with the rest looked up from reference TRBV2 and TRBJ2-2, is EPEVTQTPSHQVTQMGQEVILRCVPISNHLYFYWYRQILGQKVEFLVSFYNNEISEKSEIFDDQFSVERPDGSNFTLKIRSTKLEDSAMYFCASAIQGGTGELFFGEGSRLTVL.